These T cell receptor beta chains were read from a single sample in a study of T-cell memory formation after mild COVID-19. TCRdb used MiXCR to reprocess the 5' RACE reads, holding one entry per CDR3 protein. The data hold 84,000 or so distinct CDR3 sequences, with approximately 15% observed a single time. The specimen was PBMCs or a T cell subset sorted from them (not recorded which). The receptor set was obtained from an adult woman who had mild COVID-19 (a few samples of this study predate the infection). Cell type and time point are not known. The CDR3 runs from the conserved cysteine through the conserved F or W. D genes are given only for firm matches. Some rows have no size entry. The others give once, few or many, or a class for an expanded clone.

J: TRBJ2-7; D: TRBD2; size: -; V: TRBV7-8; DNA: TGTGCCAGCAGCTTCGGACTAGCTGCAAACTCCTACGAGCAGTACTTC; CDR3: CASSFGLAANSYEQYF
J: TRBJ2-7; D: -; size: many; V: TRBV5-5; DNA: TGTGCCAGCAGCGAACCAGGGGAGGGTTACGAGCAGTACTTC; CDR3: CASSEPGEGYEQYF
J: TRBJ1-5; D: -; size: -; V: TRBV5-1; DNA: TGCGCCAGCAGCTTGGCCTCAGGGGCCCATCAGCCCCAGCATTTT; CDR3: CASSLASGAHQPQHF
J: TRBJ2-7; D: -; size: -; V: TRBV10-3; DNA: TGTGCCATCAGTGAGGAGGCCAACGAGCAGTACTTC; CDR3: CAISEEANEQYF
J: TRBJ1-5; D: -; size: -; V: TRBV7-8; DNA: TGTGCCAGCAGCTCGGGGGGGTTTAGCAATCAGCCCCAGCATTTT; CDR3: CASSSGGFSNQPQHF
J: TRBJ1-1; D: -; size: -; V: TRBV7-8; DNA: TGTGCCAGTCTTGGACCCCTTGAAGCTTTCTTT; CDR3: CASLGPLEAFF
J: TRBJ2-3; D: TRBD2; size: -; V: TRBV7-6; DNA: TGTGCCAGCAGCTTAGCGCGAGGCGGGAGTGCAGATACGCAGTATTTT; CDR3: CASSLARGGSADTQYF
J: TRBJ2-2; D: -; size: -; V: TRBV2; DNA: TGTGCCAGCACGGAGTTCGGGGTGGCCGGGGAGCTGTTTTTT; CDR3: CASTEFGVAGELFF
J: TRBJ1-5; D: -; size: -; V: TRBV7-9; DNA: TGTGCCAGCAGCTTAGCGTCTGGTCAGCCCCAGCATTTT; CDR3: CASSLASGQPQHF
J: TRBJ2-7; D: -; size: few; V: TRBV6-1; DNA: TGTGCCAGCACCAAGTGGGGGGGCGTCGACGAGCAGTACTTC; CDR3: CASTKWGGVDEQYF
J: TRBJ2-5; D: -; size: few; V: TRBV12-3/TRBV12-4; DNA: TGTGCCAGCAGTTTAGCGACAGGTTTAGAGACCCAGTACTTC; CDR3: CASSLATGLETQYF
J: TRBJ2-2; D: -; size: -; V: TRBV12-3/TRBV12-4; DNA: TGTGCCAGCAGCGAAACGACAGGGAACACCGGGGAGCTGTTTTTT; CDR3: CASSETTGNTGELFF
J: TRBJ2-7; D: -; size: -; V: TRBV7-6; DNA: TGTGCCAGCAGCTTAAATGTCTACGAGCAGTACTTC; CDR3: CASSLNVYEQYF
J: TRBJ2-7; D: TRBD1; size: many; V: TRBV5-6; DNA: TGTGCCAGCAGCTTGGGGACAGGGTCTCCCTACGAGCAGTACTTC; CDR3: CASSLGTGSPYEQYF
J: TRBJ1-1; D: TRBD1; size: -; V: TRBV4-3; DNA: TGCGCCAGCAGCCAAGATCTCGGACAGGGCGCTGAAGCTTTCTTT; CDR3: CASSQDLGQGAEAFF
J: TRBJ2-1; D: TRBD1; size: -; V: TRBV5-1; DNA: TGCGCCAGCGGCTCCGGGACAGGGGTCAATGAGCAGTTCTTC; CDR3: CASGSGTGVNEQFF
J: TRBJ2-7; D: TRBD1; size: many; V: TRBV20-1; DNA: TGCAGTGGCAGCCCTACCGACAGGGCGTCCCCCTACGAGCAGTACTTC; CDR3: CSGSPTDRASPYEQYF
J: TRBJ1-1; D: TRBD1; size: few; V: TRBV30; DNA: TGTGCCTGGAGGGGACAGCCAACCACTGAAGCTTTCTTT; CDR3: CAWRGQPTTEAFF
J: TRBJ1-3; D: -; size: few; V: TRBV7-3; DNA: TGTGCCAGCAGCTTATCGGCAGGACGCGGAAACACCATATATTTT; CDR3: CASSLSAGRGNTIYF
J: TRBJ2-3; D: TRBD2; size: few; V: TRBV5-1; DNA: TGCGCCAGCAGCGGGGGGACTAGCGGACTCACAGATACGCAGTATTTT; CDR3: CASSGGTSGLTDTQYF
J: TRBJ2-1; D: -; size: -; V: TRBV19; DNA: TGTGCCAGTCGGGCTCCCTGGGGTGAGCAGTTCTTC; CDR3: CASRAPWGEQFF